The clone carrying this T cell receptor (beta chain) was picked up many times. The time point was: newly diagnosed GD, antithyroid drugs for less than 3 months. PBMC-derived RNA was used for the TCR library. CDR3 regions were amplified by Arm-PCR using iRepertoire HTBI primers to build TCR beta libraries. TCRdb processed the multiplex PCR reads anew with MiXCR; each CDR3 protein has one entry. The sample holds roughly 350,000 distinct CDR3 sequences, roughly a sixth seen once. The source of the sample is a study of regulatory T cells in long-lasting Graves disease. This CDR3 is 14 amino acids long. Germline V lookup: CDR1 SNHLY, CDR2 FYNNEI. V was clipped by 7 bases and J by 6 bases; unmatched bases: 8. This same sample was also part of a study on T cells in Graves' hyperthyroidism and ophthalmopathy.

The clonotype was recovered from a man aged 35 to 55 with Graves disease. The sample here was peripheral blood mononuclear cells (PBMCs), taken at new diagnosis, from a patient treated with antithyroid drugs. The chain joins TRBV2 to TRBJ1-4, with 7 positions matching TRBD1. The CDR3 loop is CASTVEQGYEKLFF. CDR3 DNA: TGTGCCAGCACCGTGGAACAGGGGTATGAAAAACTGTTTTTT.